The clone carrying this T cell receptor beta chain was observed a few times. The antigen remains undetermined. The source of the sample is a study of naive and memory T cell subsets. Broader study findings: From naive to CM, EM and EMRA, diversity decreased and Gini increased. Possibly reflecting memory cells re-expressing CD45RA, a few larger clonotypes occurred in naive repertoires, especially CD8.

An equimolar mix of two oligonucleotides served as the beta constant-region primer for TRBC1 and TRBC2. Ligated cDNA was amplified by four rounds of PCR with nested alpha and beta constant-region primers and SP2. From the UMI-ligation and nested PCR reads, TCRdb called clonotypes with MiXCR, one entry per CDR3 protein. The table has about 150,000 distinct CDR3 sequences, over 20% seen once. V lost 4 bases and J 2 bases, leaving 8 bases between the germline ends. The CDR3 length is 13 residues. Germline loops: CDR1 SQVTM, CDR2 ANQGSEA. Cells stained for CD3, CD4, CD8, CD45RA, CD27 and viability were sorted into four CD45RA/CD27 subsets.

The V call is TRBV29-1, the J call TRBJ2-2; possible D gene TRBD2, 5 bases. The TCR was taken from a human donor in good health. Sequenced material: naive CD4+ T cells from blood. This chain's CDR3 is CSVVTGNTGELFF. DNA for the CDR3: TGCAGCGTTGTGACGGGAAACACCGGGGAGCTGTTTTTT.